This T cell receptor (beta chain) is drawn from a study of early T cells in non-severe SARS-CoV-2 infection listed by TCRdb under 2021. A note on the overall study: Because TCR sequencing relied on bulk RNA taken from unsorted whole blood, pairing of alpha and beta chains was not possible.

Library preparation employed 5' RACE. Sequencing relied on a NextSeq 500. The TCR library protocol attached unique molecular identifiers to individual cDNA molecules to correct for sequencing error and PCR bias. Both TCR alpha and beta chains were sequenced, and tight co-correlation was observed between alpha and beta sequence abundances in each sample. Turning to the authors' computational methods: Decombinator V4 was used to annotate TCR sequences for V gene, J gene and CDR3. TCRs were defined as expanded if a significant change between any two time points was detected under a Poisson model with p below 0.0001. TCR abundances were normalised to the total number of TCRs sequenced in each sample and reported as counts per million. TRAV1-2 paired with TRAJ12, TRAJ20 or TRAJ33 defined MAIT TCRs, while TRAV10 paired with TRAJ18 defined iNKT TCRs. A search of VDJdb, accessed on 1 November 2021, was run for TCRs annotated to CMV, EBV and SARS-CoV-2, with TCRs annotated for multiple antigens excluded. TCRdb trimmed the raw reads at Q25, called clones with MiXCR and kept productive beta chains. Each entry is one CDR3 protein sequence, shown with its most common DNA and genes. TCRdb's processing, not the authors' own work, is the source of the V and J calls. This sample gives fewer than 50,000 distinct CDR3 sequences in total; roughly 4% of them show up just once. The top ten clonotypes cover roughly 3% of the sample.

This clonotype was recorded at least ten times. Its antigen is still unknown. The input lacks base qualities; no much larger clone sits a single base away. General study outcomes and caveats: VDJdb matching was skewed toward anti-spike CD8 responses and likely underestimated virus-specific expansions, missing private and CD4 specificities.

The study was a case-control design nested within a healthcare worker cohort in London, UK, with weekly nasopharyngeal swab PCR tests and blood sampling. Healthcare workers were recruited between 23 and 31 March 2020, during the week of the UK lockdown, and were followed weekly for up to roughly 16 weeks. V gives up 4 bases and J gives up 4 bases, and the segment between their germline ends measures 14 bases. The germline V gene supplies CDR1 SGDLS and CDR2 YYNGEE. The CDR3 contains 14 residues, cysteine and phenylalanine counted. Left in the record is the CDR3 DNA by itself, 42 bases read in frame from the first base.

Sequenced sample: whole blood. The chain was built from TRBV9 and TRBJ1-2; the D gene lacks a confident call. This TCR was sampled from an adult who was a healthcare worker with PCR-confirmed SARS-CoV-2 infection or an uninfected control (not recorded which). The CDR3 region reads CASSSASIRYGYTF. The bases read TGTGCCAGCAGCTCCGCCAGCATCCGCTATGGCTACACCTTC.